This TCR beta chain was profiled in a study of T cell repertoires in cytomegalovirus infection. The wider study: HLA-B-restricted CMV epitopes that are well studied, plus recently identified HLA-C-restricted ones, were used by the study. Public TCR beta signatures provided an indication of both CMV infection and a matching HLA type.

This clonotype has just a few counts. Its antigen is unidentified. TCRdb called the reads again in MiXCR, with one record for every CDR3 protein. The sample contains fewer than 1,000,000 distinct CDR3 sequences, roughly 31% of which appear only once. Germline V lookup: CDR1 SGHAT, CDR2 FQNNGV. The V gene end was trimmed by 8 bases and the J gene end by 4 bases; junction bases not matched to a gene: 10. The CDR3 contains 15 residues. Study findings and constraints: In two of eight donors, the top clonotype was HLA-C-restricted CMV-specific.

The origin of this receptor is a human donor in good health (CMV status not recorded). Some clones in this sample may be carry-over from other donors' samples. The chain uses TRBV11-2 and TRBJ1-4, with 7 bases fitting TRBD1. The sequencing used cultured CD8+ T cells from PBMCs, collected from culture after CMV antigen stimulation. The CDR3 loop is CASHRTGQSNEKLFF. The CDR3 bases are TGTGCCAGCCATCGGACGGGACAGAGTAATGAAAAACTGTTTTTT. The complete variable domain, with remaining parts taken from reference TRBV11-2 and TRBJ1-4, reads EAGVAQSPRYKIIEKRQSVAFWCNPISGHATLYWYQQILGQGPKLLIQFQNNGVVDDSQLPKDRFSAERLKGVDSTLKIQPAKLEDSAVYLCASHRTGQSNEKLFFGSGTQLSVL.